These 3 T cell receptor beta chains share one sample of origin, sequenced in a study of blood T cell repertoires in COVID-19 (dated by TCRdb to 2018 to 2020). The library came from the immunoSEQ multiplex PCR assay. Entries here come from immuneACCESS through TCRdb and include only in-frame sequences with V and J called. Some clones fail to appear in such tables; in the studies checked, an unresolved V gene covers under half of the shortfall, and the cause of the remainder is unknown. The sample records 100,000 to 150,000 clones, roughly four fifths of which are singletons. The ten most abundant clones make up roughly 15% of the sample. Sequenced input: peripheral blood. These receptors came from a man younger than 45 with COVID-19, enrolled during active disease.

The rearrangement joins TRBV19 to TRBJ1-5, with 8 bases identical to TRBD1. The J segment lost 1 base and the V segment lost 5 bases, leaving 1 base of the junction unmatched. This CDR3 has 14 amino acids. Germline CDR1 reads LNHDA; CDR2 reads SQIVND (reference sequence). The CDR3 DNA reads TGTGCCAGTAGTGACAGGGGCAGCAATCAGCCCCAGCATTTT. It encodes CASSDRGSNQPQHF.

The rearrangement joins TRBV27 to TRBJ2-7, with 9 positions matching TRBD2. There are 16 residues in the CDR3. V lost 5 bases to trimming and J lost 0 bases; unmatched junction nucleotides: 8. The germline gives CDR1 MNHEY, CDR2 SMNVEV (reference sequence). CDR3 DNA sequence: TGTGCCAGCAGTCCCAAGGGACTAGCTACCTCCTACGAGCAGTACTTC. It codes for CASSPKGLATSYEQYF.

The chain combines TRBV5-4 with TRBJ2-2; 7 nucleotides align to TRBD1. The CDR3 sequence is 14 residues long. Germline V gene data show CDR1 as SGHNT and CDR2 as YYREEE (reference sequence). The ends lost 3 bases at V and 9 bases at J; junction bases unmatched: 8. CDR3 amino acids: CASSSLIGGRELFF. The CDR3 coding sequence is TGTGCCAGCAGCTCACTAATAGGGGGCAGGGAGCTGTTTTTT.